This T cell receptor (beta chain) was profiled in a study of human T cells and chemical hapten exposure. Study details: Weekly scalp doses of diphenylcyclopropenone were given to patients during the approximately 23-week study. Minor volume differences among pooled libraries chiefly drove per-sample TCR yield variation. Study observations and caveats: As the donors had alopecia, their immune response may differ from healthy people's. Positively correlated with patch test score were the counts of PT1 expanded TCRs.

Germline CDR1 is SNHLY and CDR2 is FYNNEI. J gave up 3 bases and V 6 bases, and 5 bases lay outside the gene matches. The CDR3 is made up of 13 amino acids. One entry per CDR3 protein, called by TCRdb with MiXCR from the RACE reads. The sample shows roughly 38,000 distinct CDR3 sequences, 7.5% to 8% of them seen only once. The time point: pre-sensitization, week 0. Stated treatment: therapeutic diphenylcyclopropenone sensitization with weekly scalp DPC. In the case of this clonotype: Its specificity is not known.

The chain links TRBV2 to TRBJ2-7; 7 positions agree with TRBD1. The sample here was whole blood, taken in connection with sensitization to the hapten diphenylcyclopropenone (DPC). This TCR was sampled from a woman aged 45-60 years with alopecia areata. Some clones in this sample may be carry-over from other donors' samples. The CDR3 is CASSPGGHYEQYF. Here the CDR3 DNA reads TGTGCCAGCAGCCCAGGGGGACACTACGAGCAGTACTTC.